The rows below give T cell receptor beta chains drawn from one sample of a study of T cells in Graves' hyperthyroidism and ophthalmopathy. Each CDR3 protein gets one entry after TCRdb re-called the multiplex PCR reads with MiXCR. The table has over 350,000 distinct CDR3 sequences, over 12% seen once; the top ten hold over 25%. The sample taken for sequencing was blood. These receptors were collected from a man aged 45-65 years with Graves' ophthalmopathy. CDR3s leave out the opening cysteine and the closing phenylalanine or tryptophan. The order of the fields is D gene, J gene, clone size, V gene, CDR3 protein. A D gene is named only where the DNA matches it firmly. Not all rows give a size; the values are once, few, many and, for expanded clones, a class.

. TRBJ1-5 . TRBV5-1 ASSLVGAGEPQH
TRBD2 TRBJ2-7 many TRBV20-1 SALGGGASYEQY
TRBD2 TRBJ2-1 . TRBV12-3/TRBV12-4 ASSLAKLAGTYNEQF
. TRBJ2-5 few TRBV9 ASSVSPGAEETQY
. TRBJ2-2 few TRBV20-1 SASALDNAGELF
TRBD2 TRBJ2-3 few TRBV4-2 ATDSGTGTDTQY
. TRBJ2-7 many TRBV7-8 ASSLKDSSYEQY
. TRBJ2-7 . TRBV6-1 ASSERAETEQY
. TRBJ2-3 many TRBV3-1 ASSQVADTQY
TRBD1 TRBJ2-7 . TRBV7-9 ASGFWGQSSYEQY
. TRBJ2-7 many TRBV20-1 SARGPAGNYEQY
. TRBJ2-7 . TRBV6-1 ASGKQAPEAYEQY
. TRBJ2-1 few TRBV10-3 AISRDPYNEQF
. TRBJ2-5 many TRBV20-1 SARDSISPQETQY